The 3 T cell receptor beta chains in this list originate from one sample, sequenced in a study of T-cell reconstitution after alpha-beta-depleted transplantation in children. Preparation of the TCRbeta library used unique molecular identifiers. TCRdb processed the PCR reads anew with MiXCR; each CDR3 protein has one entry. Found here are fewer than 350,000 distinct CDR3 sequences, roughly a tenth of them singletons; the top ten hold about 8%. Sample: PBMCs, taken before TCRalphabeta/CD19-depleted stem cell transplant. The receptor set was obtained from a boy younger than two with acute myeloid leukemia, due to receive a stem cell transplant.

This clonotype was detected only once. This may be a read error: a much more frequent sequence differs by one nucleotide. The gene calls are TRBV11-2 and TRBJ2-1, with 15 bases identical to TRBD2. Germline lookup yields CDR1 SGHAT and CDR2 FQNNGV. The CDR3 covers 16 residues. The DNA for the CDR3 is TGTGCCAGCAGCTTAGGGACTAGCGGGAGGGCCCCGGAGCAGCTCTTC. It is translated as CASSLGTSGRAPEQLF.

This clonotype was counted many times. The gene calls are TRBV4-2 and TRBJ2-1; D is undetermined. CDR3 size: 17 residues. V dropped 0 bases and J dropped 8 bases, with 20 bases sitting between them. The germline V gene encodes CDR1 LGHNA and CDR2 YNFKEQ. CDR3 sequence reads: CASSQESWGVVLHEQFF. CDR3 DNA: TGTGCCAGCAGCCAAGAGTCTTGGGGTGTTGTCCTGCATGAGCAGTTCTTC.

This clonotype was detected a few times. This chain joins TRBV7-2 and TRBJ2-1; weak D call: TRBD2 (6 bases). CDR3 length: 16 amino acids. The germline gives CDR1 SGHTA, CDR2 FQGNSA. The V and J ends lost 4 bases and 6 bases respectively, with 19 bases between them. The CDR3: CASSWGVNYGRNEQFF. As DNA, the CDR3 is TGTGCCAGCAGCTGGGGGGTTAATTATGGTCGCAATGAGCAGTTCTTC.